This T cell receptor (beta chain) was sequenced during a study of Graves' ophthalmopathy and Graves' hyperthyroidism. With regard to this clonotype: Because it lacks the conserved phenylalanine or tryptophan at the end, this CDR3 is likely a read error.

Germline V gene lookup returns CDR1 MNHEY and CDR2 SVGEGT. V trimming: 1 base; J trimming: 7 bases; junction bases outside the gene matches: 19. This CDR3 contains 18 residues. Researchers took RNA transcripts and amplified TCR beta CDR3 regions from them. The workflow started with a first-round RT-PCR run with HTBI primers and then moved on to a second-round multiplex PCR. TCRdb processed the multiplex PCR reads anew with MiXCR; each CDR3 protein has one entry. The sample includes 400,000 or so distinct CDR3 sequences, roughly 17% seen only once; the top ten take approximately 2.4%. Material: peripheral blood. This receptor was taken from an adult woman with stable Graves' hyperthyroidism. The rearrangement joins TRBV6-2 or TRBV6-3 to TRBJ2-7; 7 bases agree with TRBD2. The CDR3: CASSYYGDYYQPYREQYI. The CDR3, as DNA: TGTGCCAGCAGTTACTACGGGGACTACTACCAACCTTATCGGGAGCAGTACATC.